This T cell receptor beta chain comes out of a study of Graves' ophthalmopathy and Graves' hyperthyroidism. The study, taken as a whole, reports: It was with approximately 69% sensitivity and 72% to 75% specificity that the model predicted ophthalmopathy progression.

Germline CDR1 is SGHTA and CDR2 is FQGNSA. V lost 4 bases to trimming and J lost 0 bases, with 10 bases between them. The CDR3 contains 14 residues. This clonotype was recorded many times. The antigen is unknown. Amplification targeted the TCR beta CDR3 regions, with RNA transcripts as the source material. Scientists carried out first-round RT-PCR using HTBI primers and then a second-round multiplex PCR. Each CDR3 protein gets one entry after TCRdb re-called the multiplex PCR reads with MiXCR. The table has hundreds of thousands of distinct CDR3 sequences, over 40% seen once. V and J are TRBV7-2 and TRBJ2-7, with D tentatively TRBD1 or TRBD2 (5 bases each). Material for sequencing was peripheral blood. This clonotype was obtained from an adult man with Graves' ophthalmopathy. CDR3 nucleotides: TGTGCCAGCAGCTGGGACGGAAGCTCCTACGAGCAGTACTTC. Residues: CASSWDGSSYEQYF.